A selection of T cell receptor beta chains follows, all from one sample in a study of control samples from healthy donors and cancer patients. Assay: immunoSEQ multiplex PCR; the TCRdb copy retains only in-frame clones and omits some. This table has around 86,000 clones, over 85% appearing once. Sequences were obtained from PBMCs. The source of these receptors is a woman in her sixties or seventies with head and neck cancer. Both conserved end residues are part of each CDR3. The D gene is left open where the match is weak.

d_call j_call v_call cdr3_aa cdr3_nt
- TRBJ2-3 TRBV7-2 CASSLAPQITDTQYF TGTGCCAGCAGCTTAGCCCCTCAAATCACAGATACGCAGTATTTT
TRBD1 TRBJ2-7 TRBV20-1 CSASRTGIRAEQYF TGCAGTGCTAGTCGGACAGGGATTAGAGCCGAGCAGTACTTC
- TRBJ1-4 TRBV12-3/TRBV12-4 CASHRDLNEKLFF TGTGCCAGCCACCGGGACCTTAATGAAAAACTGTTTTTT
- TRBJ2-7 TRBV6-5 CASSQGREYF TGTGCCAGCAGCCAGGGCAGGGAGTACTTC
TRBD2 TRBJ2-1 TRBV27 CASSSIAGGRSNEQFF TGTGCCAGCAGTTCCATAGCGGGAGGGCGGTCCAATGAGCAGTTCTTC
TRBD1 TRBJ2-3 TRBV11-1 CASSLAAQGVDTQYF TGTGCCAGCAGCTTAGCGGCACAGGGGGTAGATACGCAGTATTTT
- TRBJ2-7 TRBV29-1 CSVRQTSYEQYF TGCAGCGTTAGGCAGACCTCCTACGAGCAGTACTTC
- TRBJ2-1 TRBV12-2 CASRLAGTPLYNEQFF TGTGCAAGTCGCTTAGCCGGGACCCCGTTGTACAATGAGCAGTTCTTC
TRBD2 TRBJ2-1 TRBV24-1 CATSDPSGTEQFF TGTGCCACCAGTGATCCTAGCGGGACTGAGCAGTTCTTC
TRBD1 TRBJ2-2 TRBV7-7 CASSLETGVTGELFF TGTGCCAGCAGCTTAGAGACAGGGGTCACCGGGGAGCTGTTTTTT
TRBD2 TRBJ2-7 TRBV6-6 CASSYAGEGYEQYF TGTGCCAGCAGTTACGCGGGAGAGGGTTACGAGCAGTACTTC
- TRBJ2-3 TRBV19 CASSPLAPFNTDTQYF TGTGCCAGTAGTCCGCTAGCCCCTTTTAACACAGATACGCAGTATTTT
- TRBJ1-1 TRBV30 CAWKRGTTEAFF TGTGCCTGGAAACGGGGGACTACTGAAGCTTTCTTT
TRBD1 TRBJ2-1 TRBV7-7 CASSRKTGSSYNEQFF TGTGCCAGCAGTAGGAAGACAGGGTCCTCCTACAATGAGCAGTTCTTC
- TRBJ1-2 TRBV7-9 CASSRDLGPYGYTF TGTGCCAGCAGCAGAGACCTGGGACCTTATGGCTACACCTTC
- TRBJ1-3 TRBV5-1 CASSWTPGSSGNTIYF TGCGCCAGCAGCTGGACCCCAGGGTCCTCTGGAAACACCATATATTTT
- TRBJ2-1 TRBV5-4 CASSLAKRSEQFF TGTGCCAGCAGCTTGGCTAAGCGTAGTGAGCAGTTCTTC
TRBD1 TRBJ1-1 TRBV19 CASSVTGVVDFTEAFF TGTGCCAGTAGTGTGACAGGGGTGGTTGATTTCACTGAAGCTTTCTTT
- TRBJ2-5 TRBV5-5 CASSPGAGQETQYF TGTGCCAGCAGCCCTGGGGCAGGGCAAGAGACCCAGTACTTC
TRBD1 TRBJ2-3 TRBV27 CASSWATGGNTQYF TGTGCCAGCAGTTGGGCAACAGGGGGTAATACGCAGTATTTT